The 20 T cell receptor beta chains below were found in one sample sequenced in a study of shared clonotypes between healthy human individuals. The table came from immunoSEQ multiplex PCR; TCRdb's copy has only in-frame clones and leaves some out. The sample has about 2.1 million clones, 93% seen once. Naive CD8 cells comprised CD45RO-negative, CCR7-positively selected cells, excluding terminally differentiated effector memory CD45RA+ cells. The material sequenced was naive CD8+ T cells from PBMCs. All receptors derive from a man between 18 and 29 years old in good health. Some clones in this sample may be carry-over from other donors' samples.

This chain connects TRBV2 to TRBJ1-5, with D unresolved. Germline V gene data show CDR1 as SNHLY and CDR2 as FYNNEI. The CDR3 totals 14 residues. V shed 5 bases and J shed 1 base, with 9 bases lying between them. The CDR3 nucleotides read TGTGCCAGCAGTCCATTCGGAAGCAATCAGCCCCAGCATTTT. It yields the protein CASSPFGSNQPQHF.

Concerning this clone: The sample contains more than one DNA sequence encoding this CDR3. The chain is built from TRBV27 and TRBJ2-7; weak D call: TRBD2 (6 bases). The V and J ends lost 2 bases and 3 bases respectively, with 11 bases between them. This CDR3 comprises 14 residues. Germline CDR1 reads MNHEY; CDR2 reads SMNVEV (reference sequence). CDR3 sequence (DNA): TGTGCCAGCAGTTTAGCGGGAACCTACTACGAGCAGTACTTC. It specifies CASSLAGTYYEQYF.

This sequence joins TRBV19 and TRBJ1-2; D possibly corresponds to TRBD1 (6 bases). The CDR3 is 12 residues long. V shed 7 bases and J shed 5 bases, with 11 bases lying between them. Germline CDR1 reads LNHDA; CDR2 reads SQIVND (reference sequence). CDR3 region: CASTTQGYGYTF. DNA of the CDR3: TGTGCCAGTACCACCCAGGGGTATGGCTACACCTTC.

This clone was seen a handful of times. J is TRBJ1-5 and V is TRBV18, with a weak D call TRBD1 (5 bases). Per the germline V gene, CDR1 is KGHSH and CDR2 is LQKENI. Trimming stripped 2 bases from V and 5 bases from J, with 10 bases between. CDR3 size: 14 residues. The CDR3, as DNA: TGTGCCAGCTCACCATCTCAGGGCGATCAGCCCCAGCATTTT. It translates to CASSPSQGDQPQHF.

The CDR3 protein is CASSLEGLYGYTF. CDR3 in DNA: TGTGCCAGCAGCTTAGAGGGTCTCTATGGCTACACCTTC. The chain couples TRBV7-9 to TRBJ1-2; D gene ambiguous. Germline V gives CDR1 SEHNR, CDR2 FQNEAQ (reference sequence). V lost 1 base and J 4 bases, leaving 7 bases between the germline ends. CDR3 length equals 13 residues.

DNA for the CDR3: TGTGCCAGCAGCCACGGCCTGGCGGGGGGGGGCGAGCAGTACTTC. As protein: CASSHGLAGGGEQYF. V gene TRBV7-6 combines with J gene TRBJ2-7; 9 bases map to TRBD2. Germline V gives CDR1 SGHVS, CDR2 FNYEAQ. V was clipped by 5 bases and J by 6 bases; unmatched bases: 11. This CDR3 is built from 15 residues.

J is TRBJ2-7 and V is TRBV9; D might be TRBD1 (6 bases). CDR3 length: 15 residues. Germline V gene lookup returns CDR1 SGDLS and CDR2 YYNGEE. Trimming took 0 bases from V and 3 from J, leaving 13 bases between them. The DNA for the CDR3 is TGTGCCAGCAGCGTAGAAGGGGGAAGAATCTACGAGCAGTACTTC. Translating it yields CASSVEGGRIYEQYF.

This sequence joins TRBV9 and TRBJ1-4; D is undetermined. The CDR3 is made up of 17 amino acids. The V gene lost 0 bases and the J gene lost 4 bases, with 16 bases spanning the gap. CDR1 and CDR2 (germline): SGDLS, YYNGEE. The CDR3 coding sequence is TGTGCCAGCAGCGTAGGACATATGGCAGCCAGTAATGAAAAACTGTTTTTT. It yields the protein CASSVGHMAASNEKLFF.

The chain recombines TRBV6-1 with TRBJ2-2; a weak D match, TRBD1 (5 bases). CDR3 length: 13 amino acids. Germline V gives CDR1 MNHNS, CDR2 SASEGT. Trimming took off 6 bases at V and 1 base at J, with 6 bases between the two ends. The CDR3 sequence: CASRGLNTGELFF. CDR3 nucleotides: TGTGCCAGCAGGGGGCTGAACACCGGGGAGCTGTTTTTT.

CDR3 coding DNA: TGTGCCAGCAGCGTACAGGGAGGGAGAAACACCGGGGAGCTGTTTTTT. This codes for CASSVQGGRNTGELFF. The chain uses TRBV9 and TRBJ2-2; 7 positions agree with TRBD2. The V gene end was trimmed by 1 base and the J gene end by 2 bases; junction bases not matched to a gene: 5. CDR3 size: 16 residues. Germline V gene data show CDR1 as SGDLS and CDR2 as YYNGEE.

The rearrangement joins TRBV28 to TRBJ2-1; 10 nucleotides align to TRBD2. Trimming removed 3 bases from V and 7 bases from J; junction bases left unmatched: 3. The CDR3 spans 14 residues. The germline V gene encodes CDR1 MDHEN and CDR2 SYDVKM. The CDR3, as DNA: TGTGCCAGCAGTTTCCTAGCGGGAGCAAATGAGCAGTTCTTC. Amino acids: CASSFLAGANEQFF.

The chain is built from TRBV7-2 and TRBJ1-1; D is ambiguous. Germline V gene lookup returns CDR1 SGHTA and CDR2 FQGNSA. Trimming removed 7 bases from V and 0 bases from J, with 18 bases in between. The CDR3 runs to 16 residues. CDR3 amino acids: CASIRTVLLMNTEAFF. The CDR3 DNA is TGTGCCAGCATCCGGACGGTACTACTCATGAACACTGAAGCTTTCTTT.

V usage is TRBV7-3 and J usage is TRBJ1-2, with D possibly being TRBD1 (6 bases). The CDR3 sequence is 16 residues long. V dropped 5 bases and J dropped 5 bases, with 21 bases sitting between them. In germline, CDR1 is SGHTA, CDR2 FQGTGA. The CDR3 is CASSPFPGGGRYGYTF. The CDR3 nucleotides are TGTGCCAGCAGCCCCTTTCCCGGGGGGGGGCGTTATGGCTACACCTTC.

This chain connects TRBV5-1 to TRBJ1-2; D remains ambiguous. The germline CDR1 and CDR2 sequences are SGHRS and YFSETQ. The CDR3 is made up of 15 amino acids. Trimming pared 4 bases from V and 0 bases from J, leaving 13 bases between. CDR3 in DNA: TGCGCCAGCAGCGACCACAGCAAAGCTAACTATGGCTACACCTTC. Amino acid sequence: CASSDHSKANYGYTF.

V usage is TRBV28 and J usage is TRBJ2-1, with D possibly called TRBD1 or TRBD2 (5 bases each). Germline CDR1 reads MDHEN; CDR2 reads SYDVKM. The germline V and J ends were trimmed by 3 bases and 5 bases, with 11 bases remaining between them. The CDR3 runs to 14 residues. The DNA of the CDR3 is TGTGCCAGCAGTTTCCGGGACGCTAACAATGAGCAGTTCTTC. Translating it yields CASSFRDANNEQFF.

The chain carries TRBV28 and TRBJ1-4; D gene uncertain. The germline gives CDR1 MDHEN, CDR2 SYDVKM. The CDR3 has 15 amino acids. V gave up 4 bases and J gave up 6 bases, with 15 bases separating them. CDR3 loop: CASSSREGRYEKLFF. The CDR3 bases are TGTGCCAGCAGTTCCCGTGAGGGAAGGTATGAAAAACTGTTTTTT.

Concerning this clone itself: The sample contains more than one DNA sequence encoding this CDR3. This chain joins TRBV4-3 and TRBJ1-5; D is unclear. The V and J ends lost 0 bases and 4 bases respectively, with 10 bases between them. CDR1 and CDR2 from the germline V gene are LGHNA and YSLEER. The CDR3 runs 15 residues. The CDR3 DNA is TGCGCCAGCAGCCAAGATCGTCTTGGGAATCAGCCCCAGCATTTT. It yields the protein CASSQDRLGNQPQHF.

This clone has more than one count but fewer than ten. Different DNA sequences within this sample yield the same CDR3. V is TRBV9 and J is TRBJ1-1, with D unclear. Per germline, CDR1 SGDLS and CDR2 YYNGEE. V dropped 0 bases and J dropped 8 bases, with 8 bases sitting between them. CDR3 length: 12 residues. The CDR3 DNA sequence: TGTGCCAGCAGCGTAGTAGGCAGGGAAGCTTTCTTT. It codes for CASSVVGREAFF.

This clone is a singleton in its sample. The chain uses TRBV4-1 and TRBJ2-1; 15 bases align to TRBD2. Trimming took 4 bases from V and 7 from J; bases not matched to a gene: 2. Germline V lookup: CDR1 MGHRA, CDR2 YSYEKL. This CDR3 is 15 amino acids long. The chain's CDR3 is CASSRGLAGGNEQFF. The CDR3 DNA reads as TGCGCCAGCAGCCGCGGACTAGCGGGAGGGAATGAGCAGTTCTTC.

This CDR3 is CASRAGDVYEQYF. In DNA, the CDR3 is TGTGCCAGCCGGGCAGGGGATGTGTACGAGCAGTACTTC. V gene TRBV7-8 combines with J gene TRBJ2-7; tentatively, D is TRBD1 (6 bases). The CDR3 runs to 13 residues. V lost 8 bases and J lost 4, with 15 bases in between. Germline CDR1 SGHVS, CDR2 FQNEAQ.